The rows below give T cell receptor beta chains drawn from one sample of a study of shared clonotypes between healthy human individuals. Sequenced by immunoSEQ multiplex PCR; TCRdb stores in-frame clones only, minus some. Here the sample spans 2.3 million or so clones, 85% to 95% being singletons. Sequenced input: naive CD4+ T cells from PBMCs. The receptors come from a man between 18 and 29 years old in good health. Some clones in this sample may be carry-over from other donors' samples. Each CDR3 is given with its conserved first and last residue. D genes are given only for firm matches. Clone size is not always given. Where it is, it says once, few, many or a class for expanded clones.

>TRBV5-6|TRBJ2-7|TRBD1|.
TGTGCCAGCAGCTTGCGGGACAGTTACCACGAGCAGTACTTC
CASSLRDSYHEQYF
>TRBV29-1|TRBJ2-3|.|once
TGCAGCGCCGTATTGGGTACAGGATCCTTCGGGGATACGCAGTATTTT
CSAVLGTGSFGDTQYF
>TRBV6-4|TRBJ2-1|TRBD1|.
TGTGCCAGCAGTGTACAGGGGGGTTACAATGAGCAGTTCTTC
CASSVQGGYNEQFF
>TRBV28|TRBJ1-1|TRBD1|once
TGTGCCAGCAGTTTAGGGACAGTTGGGCCCACTGAAGCTTTCTTT
CASSLGTVGPTEAFF
>TRBV5-6|TRBJ2-5|TRBD1|.
TGTGCCAGCAGCTCCGGGACAGGGCGTATAGACCAGTACTTC
CASSSGTGRIDQYF
>TRBV9|TRBJ1-1|TRBD1|.
TGTGCCAGCAGCGGGCGACAGGGACGAGCTTTCTTT
CASSGRQGRAFF
>TRBV6-5|TRBJ1-1|.|.
TGTGCCAGCAGCGGGACCGGGGTTGAAGCTTTCTTT
CASSGTGVEAFF
>TRBV14|TRBJ2-5|.|.
TGTGCCAGCAGCCAAGATCAAGAGACCCAGTACTTC
CASSQDQETQYF
>TRBV4-2|TRBJ2-1|TRBD2|.
TGTGCCAGCAGCCAACCACTAGCGGGTACCTCCAATGAGCAGTTCTTC
CASSQPLAGTSNEQFF
>TRBV28|TRBJ1-4|TRBD1|.
TGTGCCAGCAGCTCACCGGGACAGGGGAGGCTTTTT
CASSSPGQGRLF
>TRBV28|TRBJ1-2|.|.
TGTGCCAGCAGTTTAAGGGGGGCACTGCACTATGGCTACACCTTC
CASSLRGALHYGYTF
>TRBV4-3|TRBJ2-5|.|once
TGCGCCAGCAGCCAATTACTTGGGCGCCAGGGCCAAGAGACCCAGTACTTC
CASSQLLGRQGQETQYF
>TRBV11-2|TRBJ1-1|.|.
TGTGCCAGCAGCTTCATGCCTAATGGACCTGAAGCTTTCTTT
CASSFMPNGPEAFF
>TRBV5-1|TRBJ2-2|TRBD2|.
TGCGCCAGCAGCTTGCTAGCGGCCACGAACACCGGGGAGCTGTTTTTT
CASSLLAATNTGELFF
>TRBV27|TRBJ2-3|.|.
TGTGCCAGCAGTTTATGGGGCAGGCGAAGCACAGATACGCAGTATTTT
CASSLWGRRSTDTQYF
>TRBV5-1|TRBJ2-1|TRBD2|.
TGCGCCAGCAGCAAAGCGGGGAGCTCCTACAATGAGCAGTTCTTC
CASSKAGSSYNEQFF
>TRBV28|TRBJ1-2|.|.
TGTGCCAGCAGCCGAGGGGGGGGCTACACCTTC
CASSRGGGYTF